This TCR beta chain was sequenced for a study of T-cell reconstitution after alpha-beta-depleted transplantation in children. Study conclusions and caveats: The study traced high day-60 TCRbeta diversity in some patients to surviving recipient T cells and thymic progenitors. Newly produced T cells mostly accounted for T-cell counts and diversity one year post-transplant. Two months or so post-transplant, alpha-beta T cells reportedly derived from several hundred expanded graft clones.

Using unique molecular identifiers, the investigators prepared the TCRbeta library. TCRdb itself ran the PCR reads through MiXCR, one entry per CDR3 protein. The sample shows about 70,000 distinct CDR3 sequences, under 13% of them seen only once. To note about this clonotype: Its antigen is still unknown.

This CDR3 has 12 residues. Deletions cut 1 base from V and 10 bases from J, with 10 bases between. Germline V lookup: CDR1 SGHAT, CDR2 FQNNGV. This receptor was taken from a boy between 10 and 17 years old with acute myeloid leukemia, due to receive a stem cell transplant. The V gene is TRBV11-2, the J gene TRBJ1-1, with D possibly TRBD1 on 5 matching bases. The sequencing used PBMCs, collected before TCRalphabeta/CD19-depleted stem cell transplant. CDR3 residues: CASSLVRGGAFF. The CDR3 DNA follows: TGTGCCAGCAGCTTAGTAAGGGGAGGAGCTTTCTTT.